This T cell receptor beta chain was recovered during a study of T cell clusters in autoimmune cytopenias. The CDR3 contains 11 residues. Germline V gene data show CDR1 as LNHDA and CDR2 as SQIVND (reference sequence). Considering frequency, this clonotype is medium-sized. TRB amplification used 250 ng of peripheral blood genomic DNA. One tube held mixed TRB-A and TRB-B primer pools for touch-down PCR. TCRdb reanalyzed the multiplex PCR reads, giving one entry per CDR3 protein sequence and no DNA. This sample's table reports several thousand distinct CDR3 sequences. The same sample was also used in a study of T cell repertoires in aging, cancer and after chemotherapy. From that study: Clear clonal overlap appeared across healthy donor samples taken over several months to years. Median generation probability rose over the chemotherapy interval in each cancer cohort, suggesting rebound thymic output.

The V and J genes are TRBV19 and TRBJ1-1. This clonotype was sampled from a human donor in good health. Sequencing used peripheral blood. CDR3 region: CASSYRGEAFF.